The 10 T cell receptor beta chains given below trace back to one sample, sequenced in a study of early T cells in non-severe SARS-CoV-2 infection. TCRdb processed the 5' RACE reads anew with MiXCR; each CDR3 protein has one entry. This sample yields about 35,000 distinct CDR3 sequences, of which 7.5% to 9% are seen a single time; roughly an eighth belongs to the top ten. The sequenced sample was whole blood, obtained at baseline. Receptor source: an adult who was a healthcare worker with PCR-confirmed SARS-CoV-2 infection or an uninfected control (not recorded which).

This clonotype was picked up many times. The chain carries TRBV30 and TRBJ2-7; TRBD1 aligns across 9 bases. Germline-derived CDR1 and CDR2 are GTSNPN and SVGIG (reference sequence). The junction had 7 bases not matched to a gene; V was cut back by 2 bases and J by 5 bases. The CDR3 spans 14 residues. The CDR3 spells CAWSRTGGLDEQYF. In nucleotides, the CDR3 is TGTGCCTGGAGTAGAACAGGGGGCTTAGACGAGCAGTACTTC.

This clonotype has a count of ten or more. This rearrangement joins TRBV29-1 to TRBJ2-5; TRBD1 aligns across 10 bases. CDR3 length: 14 amino acids. Germline assignment: CDR1 SQVTM and CDR2 ANQGSEA. The V gene end was trimmed by 2 bases and the J gene end by 3 bases; junction bases not matched to a gene: 3. The CDR3 nucleotides are TGCAGCGTTGAACCAGGGACAGGGGAAGAGACCCAGTACTTC. This codes for CSVEPGTGEETQYF.

In its sample, this clonotype was seen many times. This chain uses TRBV20-1 with TRBJ2-1; TRBD2 is a possible D gene (7 bases). The V and J ends lost 0 bases and 3 bases respectively, with 12 bases between them. The CDR3 is 15 residues long. In germline, CDR1 is DFQATT, CDR2 SNEGSKA (reference sequence). CDR3 DNA: TGCAGTGCTAGAGAGGGGGGGCTGAACTACAATGAGCAGTTCTTC. This encodes CSAREGGLNYNEQFF.

This clonotype was seen a few times. The genes are TRBV28 and TRBJ2-6, with D unresolved. This CDR3 comprises 15 residues. The germline V gene has CDR1 MDHEN and CDR2 SYDVKM. Trimming left V 7 bases short and J 0 bases short, with 10 bases between. CDR3 residues: CASNADFSGANVLTF. Here the CDR3 DNA reads TGTGCCAGCAACGCTGATTTCTCTGGGGCCAACGTCCTGACTTTC.

This clonotype came up a few times. The chain recombines TRBV27 with TRBJ2-7; no definite D call. Trimming removed 5 bases from V and 2 bases from J, with 13 bases in between. CDR3 length: 14 amino acids. Germline loops: CDR1 MNHEY, CDR2 SMNVEV (reference sequence). CDR3 DNA sequence: TGTGCCAGCAGTCCCCGAGGTTCGGCCTACGAGCAGTACTTC. Translating it yields CASSPRGSAYEQYF.

This clonotype showed up just a few times. V and J are TRBV20-1 and TRBJ1-2, with TRBD1 matching over 7 bases. Germline V lookup: CDR1 DFQATT, CDR2 SNEGSKA (reference sequence). The CDR3 totals 16 residues. Trimming at V came to 3 bases and at J to 3 bases, leaving 13 bases not matched to a gene. CDR3 protein: CSARETGRTFHYGYTF. DNA for the CDR3: TGCAGTGCTAGGGAGACAGGGAGGACCTTTCACTATGGCTACACCTTC.

The V gene is TRBV5-1, the J gene TRBJ2-5, with D possibly matching TRBD2 (5 bases). V was clipped by 2 bases and J by 4 bases, with 9 bases between them. Germline values: CDR1 SGHRS, CDR2 YFSETQ. There are 13 residues in the CDR3. The CDR3 nucleotides are TGCGCCAGCAGCTTACGTCGGGGAGAGACCCAGTACTTC. It is translated as CASSLRRGETQYF.

This clonotype was recorded many times. The J gene is TRBJ2-5, the V gene TRBV15; D unclear. Germline V lookup: CDR1 LNHNV, CDR2 YYDKDF (reference sequence). The CDR3 is 12 amino acids. V lost 0 bases, J lost 7 bases, and 6 bases lay in between. The CDR3 loop is CATSRDLGTQYF. As DNA, the CDR3 is TGTGCCACCAGCAGAGATTTAGGGACCCAGTACTTC.

The rearrangement joins TRBV18 to TRBJ2-3, with D unclear. Germline CDR1 is KGHSH and CDR2 is LQKENI. The CDR3 loop spans 13 amino acids. Trimming removed 0 bases from V and 6 bases from J, with 7 bases in between. The CDR3 DNA reads TGTGCCAGCTCACCACCAGGAGCGGATACGCAGTATTTT. Protein: CASSPPGADTQYF.

The chain couples TRBV5-1 to TRBJ2-5; no firm D call. Per the germline V gene, CDR1 is SGHRS and CDR2 is YFSETQ. This CDR3 region has 14 residues. The V end lost 1 base, the J end lost 3 bases, and 10 bases lay between the germline ends. The CDR3 reads CASSLYGTEETQYF. The CDR3 nucleotides are TGCGCCAGCAGCTTGTATGGAACCGAAGAGACCCAGTACTTC.